One and the same sample provided the 8 T cell receptor beta chains below, sequenced in a study of immunodeficiency. Generated by immunoSEQ multiplex PCR, the TCRdb table keeps only in-frame clones and is missing some. The sample lists 3,400 or so clones, about 91% occurring once. Sequenced material: CD8+ T cells from blood. All receptors derive from a human donor in good health.

V is TRBV2 and J is TRBJ1-1; D unclear. The germline CDR1 and CDR2 sequences are SNHLY and FYNNEI. CDR3 size: 13 residues. The ends were cut back, 5 bases at V and 4 bases at J, with 11 bases in the middle. The CDR3 loop is CASSRGYGTEAFF. The CDR3 DNA sequence: TGTGCCAGCAGTAGAGGATACGGCACTGAAGCTTTCTTT.

The chain combines TRBV7-9 with TRBJ2-7, with D possibly being TRBD1 (5 bases). Germline CDR1 is SEHNR and CDR2 is FQNEAQ (reference sequence). Trimming shortened V by 1 base and J by 2 bases, and 12 bases separated the two germline ends. This CDR3 comprises 15 residues. CDR3 amino acids: CASSLGAGNPYEQYF. In DNA form, the CDR3 reads TGTGCCAGCAGCTTAGGGGCAGGGAATCCCTACGAGCAGTACTTC.

The chain uses TRBV12-5 and TRBJ2-3; D might be TRBD1 or TRBD2, each matching 5 bases. Germline assignment: CDR1 LGHNT and CDR2 FRNRAP. This CDR3 region has 14 residues. Deletions cut 10 bases from V and 1 base from J, with 15 bases between. CDR3 in DNA: TGTGCTACCCCGGGGCACGCCCGCACAGATACGCAGTATTTT. It translates to CATPGHARTDTQYF.

The chain combines TRBV6-5 with TRBJ1-5; D not certain. The germline CDR1 and CDR2 sequences are MNHEY and SVGAGI. V was shortened by 5 bases and J by 3 bases, with 8 bases between the two germline ends. The CDR3 covers 13 residues. CDR3 sequence reads: CASSRSFNQPQHF. The CDR3 nucleotides are TGTGCCAGCAGTCGGTCTTTCAATCAGCCCCAGCATTTT.

V and J are TRBV5-6 and TRBJ2-5, with a tentative D call TRBD1 (8 bases). Germline V gene sequence: CDR1 SGHDT, CDR2 YYEEEE. Deletions cut 2 bases from V and 4 bases from J, with 15 bases between. The CDR3 totals 15 residues. In nucleotides, the CDR3 is TGTGCCAGCAGCTTACAGGGGGGGTATGGAGAGACCCAGTACTTC. Translated, it gives CASSLQGGYGETQYF.

The chain employs TRBV5-1 and TRBJ2-5; tentative D call: TRBD1 (8 bases). CDR1 and CDR2 (germline): SGHRS, YFSETQ. The ends were cut back, 2 bases at V and 5 bases at J, with 13 bases in the middle. This CDR3 is 14 amino acids long. CDR3 DNA: TGCGCCAGCAGCTTAGGACAGGGAGGGGAGACCCAGTACTTC. Its protein is CASSLGQGGETQYF.

The table lists this clone with a few counts. The chain is built from TRBV9 and TRBJ2-7; unclear D gene. The CDR3 is made up of 14 amino acids. Germline V CDR1 and CDR2: SGDLS, YYNGEE. Deletions cut 2 bases from V and 6 bases from J, with 15 bases between. The CDR3: CASSVGLKVGEQYF. DNA of the CDR3: TGTGCCAGCAGCGTCGGTTTGAAAGTAGGCGAGCAGTACTTC.

The rearrangement joins TRBV28 to TRBJ1-2; D not certain. The V gene lost 0 bases and the J gene lost 2 bases, with 13 bases spanning the gap. The CDR3 spans 16 residues. Germline CDR1 is MDHEN and CDR2 is SYDVKM. The CDR3 here is CASSLWKAQSNYGYTF. In nucleotides, the CDR3 is TGTGCCAGCAGTTTATGGAAGGCACAGAGCAACTATGGCTACACCTTC.